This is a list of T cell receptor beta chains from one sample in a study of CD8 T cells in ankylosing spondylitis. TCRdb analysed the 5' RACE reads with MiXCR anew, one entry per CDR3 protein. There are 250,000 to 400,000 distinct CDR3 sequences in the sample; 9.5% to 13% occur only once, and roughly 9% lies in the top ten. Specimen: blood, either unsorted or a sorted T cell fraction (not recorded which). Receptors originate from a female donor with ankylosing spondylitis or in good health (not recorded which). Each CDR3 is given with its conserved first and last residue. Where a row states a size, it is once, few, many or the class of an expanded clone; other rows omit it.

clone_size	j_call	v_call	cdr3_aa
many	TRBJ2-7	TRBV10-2	CASSEVVIDPYEQYF
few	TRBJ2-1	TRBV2	CASTWTSGSLEEFF
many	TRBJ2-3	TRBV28	CASSRSRRDTQYF
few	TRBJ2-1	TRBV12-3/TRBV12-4	CASNPLGAGQFF
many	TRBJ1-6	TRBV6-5	CASTRGNSPLHF
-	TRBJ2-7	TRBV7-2	CASSPGTVGTYEQYF
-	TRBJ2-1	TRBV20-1	CSARDGLAGKLISYNEQFF
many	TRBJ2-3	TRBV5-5	CASSFRQNTDTQYF
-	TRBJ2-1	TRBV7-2	CASRVRLAPYNEQFF
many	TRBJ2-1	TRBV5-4	CASSLELLAGEEQFF
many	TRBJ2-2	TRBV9	CASSGRVLAGELFF
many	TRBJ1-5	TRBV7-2	CASSPTGWPQHF
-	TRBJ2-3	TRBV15	CATSRDRIGRGDTQYF
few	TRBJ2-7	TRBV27	CASRGIPLDAYEQYF
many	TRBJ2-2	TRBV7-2	CASSLLLADTGELFF
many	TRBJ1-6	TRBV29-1	CSVANGEGSPLHF
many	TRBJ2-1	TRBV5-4	CASSLARTGGNEQFF
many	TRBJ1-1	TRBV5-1	CASSPLGHGESKTEAFF